Listed below are T cell receptor beta chains from one sample, sequenced in a study of blood T cell repertoires in COVID-19. The protocol was immunoSEQ multiplex PCR, while the TCRdb copy is restricted to in-frame clones and leaves out a portion. The profile shows around 220,000 clones, around 84% of them singletons. The sequenced sample was PBMCs or T cells enriched from blood (not recorded which). These receptors all stem from a woman in her forties with acute COVID-19. Each CDR3 is given with its conserved first and last residue. D genes are given only for firm matches. Clone size is stated in some rows and not others, as once, few, many or a class when expanded.

J,D,size,V,DNA,CDR3
TRBJ2-3,TRBD2,once,TRBV6-4,TGTGCCAGCGCGGGGGGGCGCACAGATACGCAGTATTTT,CASAGGRTDTQYF
TRBJ2-2,NA,NA,TRBV2,TGTGCCAGCAGTCCCGAAGGCGGCGTCGGGGAGCTGTTTTTT,CASSPEGGVGELFF
TRBJ2-5,NA,many,TRBV19,TGTGCCAGCCGCCAATGGGGGGTGCAAGAGACCCAGTACTTC,CASRQWGVQETQYF
TRBJ1-2,TRBD1,few,TRBV5-5,TGTGCCAGCAGCGGCCAACAGGGGTATGATGGCTACACCTTC,CASSGQQGYDGYTF
TRBJ2-3,TRBD1,NA,TRBV27,TGTGCCAGCAGTCGCCTTCAGGGGGCGGGCACAGATACGCAGTATTTT,CASSRLQGAGTDTQYF
TRBJ1-1,NA,many,TRBV5-1,TGCGCCAGCAGCTTGGGACAGGTAAGGGCTGAAGCTTTCTTT,CASSLGQVRAEAFF
TRBJ1-1,TRBD1,NA,TRBV15,TGTGCCACCAGCAGAGGACAGGGAAGTTATAATGAAGCTTTCTTT,CATSRGQGSYNEAFF
TRBJ1-1,NA,NA,TRBV7-9,TGTGCCAGCAGCTTAAGGGGCGGGGCGCAGCTTTTGAACACTGAAGCTTTCTTT,CASSLRGGAQLLNTEAFF
TRBJ1-4,TRBD1,NA,TRBV30,TGTGCCTGGAGTACTCAGGGGGGCTTTGAAAAACTGTTTTTT,CAWSTQGGFEKLFF
TRBJ2-7,TRBD1,NA,TRBV2,TGTGCCAGCAGACCAGGACAGGGGGGACACGAGCAGTACTTC,CASRPGQGGHEQYF
TRBJ2-1,TRBD2,NA,TRBV7-6,TGTGCCAGCAGCTTAGGGACTAGCGTGAACAATGAGCAGTTCTTC,CASSLGTSVNNEQFF
TRBJ1-6,TRBD1,few,TRBV28,TGTGCCAGCAGTCCCCGGGACAGGGGGTATTCACCCCTCCACTTT,CASSPRDRGYSPLHF
TRBJ2-3,TRBD2,NA,TRBV5-5,TGTGCCAGCAGCCGGACTCGCGGGAGATTGACAGATACGCAGTATTTT,CASSRTRGRLTDTQYF
TRBJ1-1,TRBD1,NA,TRBV18,TGTGCCAGCTCACGGGACAGGTGGAACACTGAAGCTTTCTTT,CASSRDRWNTEAFF
TRBJ1-4,TRBD1,NA,TRBV7-9,TGTGCCAGCAGTTTGAGGGGACAGGGAACAGAAAAACTGTTTTTT,CASSLRGQGTEKLFF
TRBJ2-7,NA,NA,TRBV6-1,TGTGCCAGCAGTGGGAAGAGGACGGACCGGGACTCAGCCTACGAGCAGTACTTC,CASSGKRTDRDSAYEQYF